This entry lists 13 T cell receptor beta chains sequenced from one sample in a study of T cells in localized non-small cell lung cancer. Generated by immunoSEQ multiplex PCR, the TCRdb table keeps only in-frame clones and is missing some. The profile shows some 56,000 clones, 86% of them singletons. The material sequenced was peripheral blood, taken before any cancer treatment. Source of these receptors: a woman between 40 and 69 years old with stage I lung adenocarcinoma.

The V and J genes are TRBV7-3 and TRBJ1-1; D not resolved. The length of the CDR3 is 13 residues. The germline V gene has CDR1 SGHTA and CDR2 FQGTGA. Trimming stripped 2 bases from V and 0 bases from J, with 4 bases between. The CDR3 coding sequence is TGTGCCAGCAGCTTACAAATGAACACTGAAGCTTTCTTT. The encoded protein is CASSLQMNTEAFF.

The V call is TRBV28, the J call TRBJ2-3, with D perhaps TRBD1 or TRBD2 (5 bases each). Per germline, CDR1 MDHEN and CDR2 SYDVKM. The CDR3 covers 13 residues. V was cut by 5 bases and J by 6 bases, with 12 bases left in between. The CDR3 loop reads CASSGGGGDTQYF. CDR3 DNA sequence: TGTGCCAGCAGTGGTGGGGGTGGGGATACGCAGTATTTT.

This CDR3 is CASSLSREDYGYTF. The CDR3 nucleotides are TGTGCCAGCAGCTTAAGCAGGGAAGACTATGGCTACACCTTC. The chain recombines TRBV7-2 with TRBJ1-2; a possible D gene is TRBD1 (5 bases). Between the trimmed V and J ends, which lost 2 bases and 3 bases, there was a span of 10 bases. CDR3 size: 14 residues. CDR1 and CDR2 from the germline V gene are SGHTA and FQGNSA.

This sequence joins TRBV9 and TRBJ2-1; possible D gene TRBD2, 7 bases. Germline V gene sequence: CDR1 SGDLS, CDR2 YYNGEE. V was clipped by 0 bases and J by 6 bases, with 13 bases between them. The CDR3 covers 15 residues. In DNA, the CDR3 is TGTGCCAGCAGCGTAGCGGGGGGCCGGGTCAATGAGCAGTTCTTC. This sequence encodes CASSVAGGRVNEQFF.

The chain recombines TRBV2 with TRBJ1-6, with D hard to call. The ends were cut back, 11 bases at V and 5 bases at J, with 13 bases in the middle. This CDR3 contains 13 residues. Looked up from germline, CDR1 is SNHLY and CDR2 is FYNNEI. The CDR3, as DNA: TGTGCCGGAGGTACGGGTAATAATTCACCCCTCCACTTT. Amino acids: CAGGTGNNSPLHF.

For this clone: This same CDR3 is encoded by further DNA sequences in the sample. The rearrangement joins TRBV14 to TRBJ2-6; D gene uncertain. V lost 4 bases to trimming and J lost 4 bases, with 14 bases between them. Germline CDR1 and CDR2: SGHDN and FVKESK. The length of the CDR3 is 16 residues. CDR3 coding DNA: TGTGCCAGCAGCCCTCCGTCGACCTCCGGGGCCAACGTCCTGACTTTC. It is translated as CASSPPSTSGANVLTF.

The V gene is TRBV30, the J gene TRBJ1-5, with 9 bases fitting TRBD1. Germline-derived CDR1 and CDR2 are GTSNPN and SVGIG (reference sequence). Trimming took 0 bases from V and 3 from J; bases not matched to a gene: 6. The length of the CDR3 is 16 residues. As DNA, the CDR3 is TGTGCCTGGAGTGTACAGGGGGCTTTGAACAATCAGCCCCAGCATTTT. Translation: CAWSVQGALNNQPQHF.

In the case of this clone: The junction and the germline gene differ at one end; a read error may be behind it. This chain connects TRBV6-6 to TRBJ2-7; 8 nucleotides align to TRBD1. This CDR3 region has 16 residues. Germline CDR1 reads MNHNY; CDR2 reads SVGAGI (reference sequence). CDR3 residues: CASSDSGTGYSYEQYF. The CDR3 nucleotides read TGTGCCAGCAGTGACTCCGGGACAGGATATTCCTACGAGCAGTACTTC.

The chain combines TRBV7-9 with TRBJ1-2; no clear D gene. Trimming removed 4 bases from V and 1 base from J, with 7 bases in between. The CDR3 totals 13 residues. Germline V gene lookup returns CDR1 SEHNR and CDR2 FQNEAQ (reference sequence). The CDR3 nucleotides are TGTGCCAGCAGCTCCGGGATTAACTATGGCTACACCTTC. It is translated as CASSSGINYGYTF.

This clone was seen a handful of times. The chain couples TRBV9 to TRBJ1-1; 9 bases agree with TRBD1. This CDR3 is built from 15 residues. Trimming at V came to 0 bases and at J to 7 bases, leaving 7 bases not matched to a gene. The germline CDR1 and CDR2 sequences are SGDLS and YYNGEE. DNA for the CDR3: TGTGCCAGCAGCGTAGCTACAGGGGGCATTGGTGAAGCTTTCTTT. It specifies CASSVATGGIGEAFF.

As regards this clone: A much larger clone sits a single nucleotide away, making a read error possible. The CDR3 is CASTSPTGELFF. The CDR3 DNA follows: TGTGCCAGCACTTCCCCGACCGGGGAGCTGTTTTTT. The chain has TRBV11-2 and TRBJ2-2; D gene ambiguous. This CDR3 is built from 12 residues. Trimming left V 7 bases short and J 5 bases short, with 8 bases between. Looked up from germline, CDR1 is SGHAT and CDR2 is FQNNGV.

This clone is termed medium-sized. This chain connects TRBV30 to TRBJ1-1, with D tentatively TRBD1 (5 bases). The germline V gene has CDR1 GTSNPN and CDR2 SVGIG (reference sequence). Between the trimmed V and J ends, which lost 2 bases and 3 bases, there was a span of 10 bases. The CDR3 spans 13 residues. CDR3 in DNA: TGTGCCTGGAGTCACGGGGGGGACACTGAAGCTTTCTTT. Translation gives CAWSHGGDTEAFF.

The chain employs TRBV2 and TRBJ2-4, with TRBD1 matching 10 bases. The trim removed 4 bases at V and 8 bases at J, leaving 8 bases unmatched. This CDR3 is 15 amino acids long. Germline CDR1 and CDR2: SNHLY and FYNNEI. The CDR3 is CASSVRQGALDIQYF. As DNA, the CDR3 is TGTGCCAGCAGTGTCCGACAGGGGGCGTTAGACATTCAGTACTTC. The variable domain in full, completed from reference TRBV2 and TRBJ2-4, reads EPEVTQTPSHQVTQMGQEVILRCVPISNHLYFYWYRQILGQKVEFLVSFYNNEISEKSEIFDDQFSVERPDGSNFTLKIRSTKLEDSAMYFCASSVRQGALDIQYFGAGTRLSVL.